The 27 T cell receptor beta chains below come from one sample, sequenced in a study of blood T cell repertoires in COVID-19. Using immunoSEQ multiplex PCR, the repertoire was profiled, and TCRdb retains in-frame clones only, with some absent. The sample yields about 270,000 clones, approximately 87% seen once. Source material: peripheral blood. These TCRs come from a woman aged 45-60 years with acute or convalescent COVID-19.

This clone was detected a few times. The J gene is TRBJ2-7, the V gene TRBV7-3; 8 bases match TRBD1. The CDR3 runs 11 residues. Germline V gene data show CDR1 as SGHTA and CDR2 as FQGTGA. The J segment lost 4 bases and the V segment lost 10 bases, leaving 3 bases of the junction unmatched. Here the CDR3 DNA reads TGTGCCACCACAGGGGGGTACGAGCAGTACTTC. Translation gives CATTGGYEQYF. The variable domain in full, with the rest retrieved from reference TRBV7-3 and TRBJ2-7, is GAGVSQTPSNKVTEKGKYVELRCDPISGHTALYWYRQSLGQGPEFLIYFQGTGAADDSGLPNDRFFAVRPEGSVSTLKIQRTERGDSAVYLCATTGGYEQYFGPGTRLTVT.

The chain employs TRBV18 and TRBJ2-1; no reliable D call. This CDR3 is built from 14 residues. Trimming removed 5 bases from V and 0 bases from J, with 8 bases in between. The V gene's germline CDR1 is KGHSH and CDR2 LQKENI. CDR3 DNA sequence: TGTGCCAGCTCATCTGAGAGCTCCTACAATGAGCAGTTCTTC. Translating it yields CASSSESSYNEQFF.

V and J are TRBV25-1 and TRBJ1-4, with 7 positions matching TRBD1. Unmatched junction bases numbered 6, after V lost 3 bases and J lost 5 bases. CDR1 and CDR2 from the germline V gene are MGHDK and SYGVNS. The CDR3 runs 15 residues. The CDR3 sequence: CASSDPGTANEKLFF. CDR3 sequence (DNA): TGTGCCAGCAGTGATCCCGGGACAGCAAATGAAAAACTGTTTTTT. Using reference TRBV25-1 and TRBJ1-4 for the parts outside the CDR3, the full variable domain is EADIYQTPRYLVIGTGKKITLECSQTMGHDKMYWYQQDPGMELHLIHYSYGVNSTEKGDLSSESTVSRIRTEHFPLTLESARPSHTSQYLCASSDPGTANEKLFFGSGTQLSVL.

The genes are TRBV7-3 and TRBJ1-2, with D tentatively TRBD1 (6 bases). Between the trimmed V and J ends, which lost 0 bases and 0 bases, there was a span of 17 bases. The germline V gene has CDR1 SGHTA and CDR2 FQGTGA. The CDR3 has 18 residues. CDR3 in amino acids: CASSLTGRGTLSNYGYTF. The CDR3 coding sequence is TGTGCCAGCAGCTTAACGGGCAGGGGAACCCTTTCTAACTATGGCTACACCTTC.

Worth noting for this clone: The junction and the germline gene differ at one end; a read error may be behind it. V and J are TRBV25-1 and TRBJ1-4; TRBD1 aligns across 9 bases. Germline V CDR1 and CDR2: MGHDK, SYGVNS. The CDR3 extends over 14 amino acids. As DNA, the CDR3 is TGTGTCAGCACTCAACGACAGGGGGATGAAAAACTGTTTTTT. This sequence encodes CVSTQRQGDEKLFF. Supplemented by reference TRBV25-1 and TRBJ1-4, the full variable domain reads EADIYQTPRYLVIGTGKKITLECSQTMGHDKMYWYQQDPGMELHLIHYSYGVNSTEKGDLSSESTVSRIRTEHFPLTLESARPSHTSQYLCVSTQRQGDEKLFFGSGTQLSVL.

The chain is built from TRBV10-3 and TRBJ2-6; D is perhaps TRBD1 (6 bases). The V gene lost 6 bases and the J gene lost 0 bases, with 12 bases spanning the gap. CDR3 size: 16 residues. Germline CDR1 is ENHRY and CDR2 is SYGVKD. The CDR3 is CAISGTRGSGANVLTF. The CDR3 DNA reads TGTGCCATCAGCGGGACCAGGGGCTCTGGGGCCAACGTCCTGACTTTC.

J is TRBJ2-1 and V is TRBV7-8, with 7 positions matching TRBD1. The V gene end was trimmed by 1 base and the J gene end by 4 bases; junction bases not matched to a gene: 10. Germline V gene data show CDR1 as SGHVS and CDR2 as FQNEAQ. The CDR3 loop spans 17 amino acids. The CDR3 reads CASSLGMVGGAYNEQFF. CDR3 DNA sequence: TGTGCCAGCAGCTTAGGAATGGTAGGGGGCGCTTACAATGAGCAGTTCTTC.

Worth noting for this clone: The identical CDR3 is also encoded by other nucleotide sequences in the sample. V and J are TRBV18 and TRBJ1-1; D gene ambiguous. Germline V gene data show CDR1 as KGHSH and CDR2 as LQKENI. Trimming removed 3 bases at V and 2 bases at J, with 7 bases between. The CDR3 contains 13 residues. CDR3 DNA sequence: TGTGCCAGCTCACCGAGTGTCAACACTGAAGCTTTCTTT. Translating it yields CASSPSVNTEAFF.

The V and J genes are TRBV18 and TRBJ2-1; tentative D call: TRBD2 (6 bases). The CDR3 loop spans 15 amino acids. V gave up 6 bases and J gave up 5 bases, with 17 bases separating them. Germline V lookup: CDR1 KGHSH, CDR2 LQKENI. CDR3 region: CASSLRASEHNEQFF. The CDR3 nucleotides are TGTGCCAGCTCCCTACGGGCTAGCGAACACAATGAGCAGTTCTTC.

The chain combines TRBV24-1 with TRBJ2-5; 7 nucleotides align to TRBD2. The CDR3 sequence is 17 residues long. In germline, CDR1 is KGHDR, CDR2 SFDVKD. The junction had 12 bases not matched to a gene; V was cut back by 4 bases and J by 2 bases. The CDR3 protein is CATSDRVGGAGQETQYF. DNA for the CDR3: TGTGCCACCAGTGACCGAGTCGGGGGAGCGGGGCAAGAGACCCAGTACTTC.

The J gene is TRBJ2-2, the V gene TRBV7-9; TRBD2 agrees at 9 bases. Germline CDR1 SEHNR, CDR2 FQNEAQ (reference sequence). CDR3 size: 18 residues. After removal of 1 base from V and 4 bases from J, the junction contained 10 bases not matched to a gene. The CDR3 DNA sequence: TGTGCCAGCAGCTTAGTAGCGGGAGTGCCGCCGGGCACCGGGGAGCTGTTTTTT. Encoded protein: CASSLVAGVPPGTGELFF.

The chain joins TRBV5-1 to TRBJ2-1, with 13 positions matching TRBD2. Looked up from germline, CDR1 is SGHRS and CDR2 is YFSETQ. V shed 3 bases and J 9 bases; nucleotides not matched to a gene: 6. The CDR3 is 15 residues long. The CDR3 here is CASSSGLAGITEQFF. CDR3 nucleotides: TGCGCCAGCAGCTCGGGACTAGCGGGGATAACTGAGCAGTTCTTC.

V usage is TRBV2 and J usage is TRBJ2-3; 9 nucleotides match TRBD2. The V gene's germline CDR1 is SNHLY and CDR2 FYNNEI. V lost 7 bases, J lost 0 bases, and 8 bases stayed unmatched. The CDR3 is 16 residues long. CDR3 in DNA: TGTGCCAGCATAATCCAGGGACTAGCTAGCACAGATACGCAGTATTTT. Translating gives CASIIQGLASTDTQYF.

V gene TRBV28 combines with J gene TRBJ2-7, with 7 bases matching TRBD2. J gave up 4 bases and V 8 bases, and 14 bases lay outside the gene matches. There are 15 residues in the CDR3. Germline V gene lookup returns CDR1 MDHEN and CDR2 SYDVKM. The CDR3 protein is CASHQAGSSWYEQYF. The CDR3 DNA reads TGTGCCAGCCACCAAGCGGGATCGAGCTGGTACGAGCAGTACTTC. The full variable domain, with the rest looked up from reference TRBV28 and TRBJ2-7, is DVKVTQSSRYLVKRTGEKVFLECVQDMDHENMFWYRQDPGLGLRLIYFSYDVKMKEKGDIPEGYSVSREKKERFSLILESASTNQTSMYLCASHQAGSSWYEQYFGPGTRLTVT.

The CDR3 bases are TGTGCCAGCAGCTTAGCAGGGGCCCTCACAGATACGCAGTATTTT. The encoded protein is CASSLAGALTDTQYF. The chain links TRBV7-9 to TRBJ2-3, with a tentative D call TRBD1 (5 bases). Trimming pared 0 bases from V and 2 bases from J, leaving 9 bases between. Germline V CDR1 and CDR2: SEHNR, FQNEAQ (reference sequence). The CDR3 runs to 15 residues.

V usage is TRBV28 and J usage is TRBJ2-5; perhaps TRBD2 as D (6 bases). V lost 1 base and J 4 bases, leaving 10 bases between the germline ends. The CDR3 contains 14 residues. Per the germline V gene, CDR1 is MDHEN and CDR2 is SYDVKM. CDR3 loop: CASSLLEGRETQYF. The CDR3 DNA reads as TGTGCCAGCAGTTTATTGGAGGGTAGAGAGACCCAGTACTTC.

The chain combines TRBV11-1 with TRBJ2-7, with 15 bases fitting TRBD2. Germline CDR1 and CDR2: SGHAT and FQDESV (reference sequence). With 5 bases clipped from V and 6 bases from J, the junction kept 5 bases outside the gene matches. CDR3 length: 15 residues. In DNA form, the CDR3 reads TGTGCCAGCAGCATGGGACTAGCGGGAGGCCGCGAGCAGTACTTC. This codes for CASSMGLAGGREQYF.

This chain connects TRBV27 to TRBJ1-5; TRBD1 matches 10 bases. There are 15 residues in the CDR3. Germline CDR1 is MNHEY and CDR2 is SMNVEV (reference sequence). V gave up 6 bases and J gave up 4 bases; unmatched junction bases: 6. The CDR3 reads CASRAGTGVNQPQHF. Here the CDR3 DNA reads TGTGCCAGCAGAGCAGGGACAGGGGTTAATCAGCCCCAGCATTTT.

This clone showed up just once. This sequence joins TRBV18 and TRBJ2-3; D might be TRBD2 (6 bases). From germline, CDR1 is KGHSH and CDR2 LQKENI. The ends were cut back, 3 bases at V and 0 bases at J, with 10 bases in the middle. CDR3 length: 15 residues. CDR3 coding DNA: TGTGCCAGCTCACCCCCTAGCGCGAGCACAGATACGCAGTATTTT. Protein product: CASSPPSASTDTQYF.

This clone was counted a single time. Different DNA sequences within this sample yield the same CDR3. CDR3 in DNA: TGTGCCAGCAGCTCAGGACAGGGGAACTATGGCTACACCTTC. This encodes CASSSGQGNYGYTF. The gene calls are TRBV7-9 and TRBJ1-2, with TRBD1 identical over 9 bases. CDR1 is SEHNR and CDR2 is FQNEAQ in the germline V gene (reference sequence). Losses at the gene ends were 4 bases for V and 2 bases for J; bases not matched to a gene: 2. The CDR3 has 14 residues.

The chain recombines TRBV15 with TRBJ2-1; D call uncertain. V dropped 1 base and J dropped 3 bases, with 7 bases sitting between them. Looked up from germline, CDR1 is LNHNV and CDR2 is YYDKDF (reference sequence). The CDR3 has 14 residues. The CDR3 DNA follows: TGTGCCACCAGCAGAGGGCAGATCTACAATGAGCAGTTCTTC. The encoded protein is CATSRGQIYNEQFF.

This clone was found once. The chain carries TRBV5-1 and TRBJ1-2; D is uncertain. The CDR3 contains 15 residues. Germline CDR1 and CDR2: SGHRS and YFSETQ. V lost 3 bases, J lost 4 bases, and 16 bases lay in between. The CDR3 DNA follows: TGCGCCAGCAGCTGGGAGGGTAACGTGATCTATGGCTACACCTTC. It translates to CASSWEGNVIYGYTF.

The chain combines TRBV27 with TRBJ1-5; D unresolved. This CDR3 region has 12 residues. V was trimmed by 3 bases and J by 7 bases, leaving 7 bases between them. Germline CDR1 MNHEY, CDR2 SMNVEV (reference sequence). The CDR3 DNA reads TGTGCCAGCAGTTTCTCAGGCCAGCCCCAGCATTTT. This codes for CASSFSGQPQHF.

The chain employs TRBV27 and TRBJ1-2, with a tentative D call TRBD1 (5 bases). The CDR3 sequence is 13 residues long. Between the trimmed V and J ends, which lost 4 bases and 7 bases, there was a span of 13 bases. CDR1 and CDR2 (germline): MNHEY, SMNVEV (reference sequence). The CDR3 region has the DNA TGTGCCAGCAGTTGGACCGGGACTGTTGGCTACACCTTC. Amino acids: CASSWTGTVGYTF.

V gene TRBV14 combines with J gene TRBJ2-1, with 8 bases aligning to TRBD1. The germline V gene has CDR1 SGHDN and CDR2 FVKESK. The CDR3 is made up of 13 amino acids. The V segment lost 3 bases and the J segment 9 bases; nucleotides outside the gene matches: 4. Here the CDR3 DNA reads TGTGCCAGCAGCCAGACAGGGGTAGGTGAGCAGTTCTTC. This sequence encodes CASSQTGVGEQFF.

The CDR3 DNA reads as TGTGCCAGCAGTCTAGCGGGAGGCGACAATGAGCAGTTCTTC. Translating gives CASSLAGGDNEQFF. The J gene is TRBJ2-1, the V gene TRBV28; 11 positions match TRBD2. J was trimmed by 5 bases and V by 5 bases; bases with no gene match: 2. CDR3 size: 14 residues. The germline V gene has CDR1 MDHEN and CDR2 SYDVKM.

Of note for this clone: An end of the junction does not agree with germline; a read error may underlie this. V usage is TRBV2 and J usage is TRBJ2-3, with TRBD2 identical over 8 bases. This CDR3 region has 17 residues. Germline V gene data show CDR1 as SNHLY and CDR2 as FYNNEI. The DNA of the CDR3 is TGTGCCAGCAGCGAAGAGGAGGGGCGGGGGGGCACAGATACGCAGTATTTT. Its translation is CASSEEEGRGGTDTQYF.